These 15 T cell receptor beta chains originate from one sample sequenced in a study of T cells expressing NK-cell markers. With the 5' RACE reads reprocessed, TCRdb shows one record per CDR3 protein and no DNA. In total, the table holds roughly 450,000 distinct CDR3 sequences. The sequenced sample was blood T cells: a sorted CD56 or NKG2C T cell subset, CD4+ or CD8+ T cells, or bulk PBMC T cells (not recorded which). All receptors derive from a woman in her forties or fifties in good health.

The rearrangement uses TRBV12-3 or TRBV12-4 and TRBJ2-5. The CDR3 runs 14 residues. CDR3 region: CASSFIPSAETQYF.

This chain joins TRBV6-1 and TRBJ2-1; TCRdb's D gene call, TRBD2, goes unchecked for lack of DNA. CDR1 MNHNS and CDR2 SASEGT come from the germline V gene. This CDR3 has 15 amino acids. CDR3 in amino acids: CASSERLAGGGEQFF.

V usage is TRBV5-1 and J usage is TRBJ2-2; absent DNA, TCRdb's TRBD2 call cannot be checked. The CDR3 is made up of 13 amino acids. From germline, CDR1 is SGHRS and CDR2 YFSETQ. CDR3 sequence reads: CASGGLEAGELFF.

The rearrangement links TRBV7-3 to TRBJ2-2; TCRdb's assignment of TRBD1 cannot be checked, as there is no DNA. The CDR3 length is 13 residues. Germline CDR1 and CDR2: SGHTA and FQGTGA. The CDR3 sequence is CASRRQDTGELFF.

The CDR3 loop reads CASSLSGKYNEQFF. The chain recombines TRBV11-2 with TRBJ2-1; the D gene TCRdb calls, TRBD2, cannot be checked with no DNA. Germline-derived CDR1 and CDR2 are SGHAT and FQNNGV. This CDR3 is built from 14 residues.

CDR3 sequence reads: CASSLGEGDEQFF. The chain is built from TRBV12-3 or TRBV12-4 and TRBJ2-1. This CDR3 has 13 amino acids.

The CDR3 spells CSVTSGRASYEQFF. The gene calls are TRBV29-1 and TRBJ2-1; TCRdb designates TRBD2, a call that cannot be tested without DNA. The CDR3 is 14 amino acids. Per the germline V gene, CDR1 is SQVTM and CDR2 is ANQGSEA.

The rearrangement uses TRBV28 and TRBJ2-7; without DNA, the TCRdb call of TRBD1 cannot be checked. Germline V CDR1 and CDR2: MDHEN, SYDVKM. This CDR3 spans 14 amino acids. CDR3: CASIPGGGSYEQYF. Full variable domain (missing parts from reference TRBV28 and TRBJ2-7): DVKVTQSSRYLVKRTGEKVFLECVQDMDHENMFWYRQDPGLGLRLIYFSYDVKMKEKGDIPEGYSVSREKKERFSLILESASTNQTSMYLCASIPGGGSYEQYFGPGTRLTVT.

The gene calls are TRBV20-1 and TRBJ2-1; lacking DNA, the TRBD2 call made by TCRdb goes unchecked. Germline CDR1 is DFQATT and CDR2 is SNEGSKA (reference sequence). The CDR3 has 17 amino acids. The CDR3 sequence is CSAASSGRGVRVNEQFF.

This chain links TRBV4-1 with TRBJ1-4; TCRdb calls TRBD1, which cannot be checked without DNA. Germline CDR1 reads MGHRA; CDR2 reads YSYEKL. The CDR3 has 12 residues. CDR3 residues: CASSQVGTVLFF.

CDR3 sequence: CASSRLRDSPLHF. The chain carries TRBV4-1 and TRBJ1-6. Germline CDR1 is MGHRA and CDR2 is YSYEKL. The CDR3 totals 13 residues.

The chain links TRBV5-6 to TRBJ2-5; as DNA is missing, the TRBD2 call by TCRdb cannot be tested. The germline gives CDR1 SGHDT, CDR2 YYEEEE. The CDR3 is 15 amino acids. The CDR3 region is CASNILAGGKETQYF.

This CDR3 reads CASSTIQGAFGNTIYF. The rearrangement joins TRBV6-6 to TRBJ1-3; TCRdb selects TRBD1, and the lack of DNA leaves this call unchecked. The CDR3 totals 16 residues. Germline assignment: CDR1 MNHNY and CDR2 SVGAGI (reference sequence).

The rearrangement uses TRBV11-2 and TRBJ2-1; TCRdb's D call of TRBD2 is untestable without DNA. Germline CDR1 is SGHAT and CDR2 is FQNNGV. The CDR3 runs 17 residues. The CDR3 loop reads CASSFALRGSSYNEQFF.

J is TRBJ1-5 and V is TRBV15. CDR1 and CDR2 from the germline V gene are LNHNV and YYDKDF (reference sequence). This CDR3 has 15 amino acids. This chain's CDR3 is CATSRDRVVNQPQHF.